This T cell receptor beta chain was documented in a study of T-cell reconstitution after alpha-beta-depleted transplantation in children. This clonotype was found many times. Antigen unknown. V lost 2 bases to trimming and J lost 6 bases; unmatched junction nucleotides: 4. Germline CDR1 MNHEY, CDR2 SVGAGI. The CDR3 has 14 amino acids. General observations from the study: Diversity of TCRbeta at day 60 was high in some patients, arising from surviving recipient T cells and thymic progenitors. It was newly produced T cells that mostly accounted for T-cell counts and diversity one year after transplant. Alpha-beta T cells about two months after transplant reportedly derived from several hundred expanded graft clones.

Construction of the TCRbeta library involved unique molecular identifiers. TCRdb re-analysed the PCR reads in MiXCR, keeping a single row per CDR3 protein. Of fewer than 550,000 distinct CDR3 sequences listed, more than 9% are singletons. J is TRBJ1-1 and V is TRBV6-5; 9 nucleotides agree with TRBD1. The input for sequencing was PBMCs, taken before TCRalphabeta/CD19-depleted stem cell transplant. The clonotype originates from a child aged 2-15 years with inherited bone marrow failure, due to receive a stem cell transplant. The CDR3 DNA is TGTGCCAGCAGTTACCCCGGACAGGGGCCTGAAGCTTTCTTT. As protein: CASSYPGQGPEAFF.